Listed below are T cell receptor beta chains from one sample, sequenced in a study of shared clonotypes between healthy human individuals. The repertoire was sequenced with immunoSEQ multiplex PCR; TCRdb's copy has only in-frame clones and lacks some. The repertoire holds about 680,000 clones, with roughly 73% as singletons. The sample consisted of memory CD4+ T cells sorted from blood. These receptors were collected from a woman in her 30s in good health. The CDR3 runs from the conserved cysteine through the conserved F or W.

j_gene: TRBJ2-7
v_gene: TRBV5-4
CDR3aa: CASSMGRNYEQYF

j_gene: TRBJ2-1
v_gene: TRBV19
CDR3aa: CASSHKTGLAGLSSYNEQFF

j_gene: TRBJ2-7
v_gene: TRBV7-6
CDR3aa: CASTSGTGDFEQYF

j_gene: TRBJ1-2
v_gene: TRBV28
CDR3aa: CASSYRVFNYGYTF

j_gene: TRBJ2-2
v_gene: TRBV5-8
CDR3aa: CASSFRARKANTGELFF

j_gene: TRBJ2-7
v_gene: TRBV27
CDR3aa: CASSPLVSSGAPYEQYF

j_gene: TRBJ2-3
v_gene: TRBV9
CDR3aa: CASSVGTQRSDTQYF

j_gene: TRBJ2-2
v_gene: TRBV28
CDR3aa: CASSLIAGVSTGELFF

j_gene: TRBJ1-5
v_gene: TRBV10-1
CDR3aa: CASSTNRDQPQHF

j_gene: TRBJ2-1
v_gene: TRBV27
CDR3aa: CASSVNAGGLSYNEQFF

j_gene: TRBJ2-5
v_gene: TRBV6-1
CDR3aa: CASSEQRGAPSQYF

j_gene: TRBJ2-5
v_gene: TRBV5-1
CDR3aa: CASSLADRDQETQYF

j_gene: TRBJ2-7
v_gene: TRBV10-3
CDR3aa: CAHSTSYEQYF

j_gene: TRBJ1-2
v_gene: TRBV27
CDR3aa: CASSPMGQLYGYTF

j_gene: TRBJ2-7
v_gene: TRBV29-1
CDR3aa: CSVGSRTSSYEQYF

j_gene: TRBJ1-1
v_gene: TRBV7-2
CDR3aa: CASSRQGAASADEAFF

j_gene: TRBJ1-1
v_gene: TRBV19
CDR3aa: CASSISSLGTEAFF

j_gene: TRBJ1-2
v_gene: TRBV5-1
CDR3aa: CASSSNLNYGYTF

j_gene: TRBJ2-3
v_gene: TRBV2
CDR3aa: CASSVRMGTGVNTQYF

j_gene: TRBJ2-1
v_gene: TRBV5-1
CDR3aa: CASSLGDGFNEQFF

j_gene: TRBJ1-1
v_gene: TRBV19
CDR3aa: CASSLGTVGEAFF

j_gene: TRBJ2-7
v_gene: TRBV29-1
CDR3aa: CSVQRREPPKRDEQYF

j_gene: TRBJ1-5
v_gene: TRBV2
CDR3aa: CASSEQGVSVQPQHF

j_gene: TRBJ1-1
v_gene: TRBV13
CDR3aa: CASSFGQLEAFF

j_gene: TRBJ2-1
v_gene: TRBV2
CDR3aa: CASAGLADNEQFF

j_gene: TRBJ1-5
v_gene: TRBV11-2
CDR3aa: CASSSDTGGEGNQPQHF

j_gene: TRBJ1-2
v_gene: TRBV19
CDR3aa: CASSPARGLSNYGYTF

j_gene: TRBJ2-7
v_gene: TRBV2
CDR3aa: CASRTPGGKYEQYF

j_gene: TRBJ1-5
v_gene: TRBV28
CDR3aa: CASSSPTEAARTQHF

j_gene: TRBJ2-2
v_gene: TRBV2
CDR3aa: CASNRDRDTGELFF

j_gene: TRBJ2-3
v_gene: TRBV19
CDR3aa: CASSIGRLGRTDTQYF

j_gene: TRBJ1-1
v_gene: TRBV29-1
CDR3aa: CSVGSGGATEAFF

j_gene: TRBJ1-4
v_gene: TRBV7-2
CDR3aa: CASSSGQGFEKLFF

j_gene: TRBJ1-4
v_gene: TRBV28
CDR3aa: CASSLLAEANEKLFF

j_gene: TRBJ2-7
v_gene: TRBV7-2
CDR3aa: CASSFSGADSYEQYF

j_gene: TRBJ1-3
v_gene: TRBV28
CDR3aa: CATKDRGPSGNTIYF